Listed below are T cell receptor beta chains from one sample, sequenced in a study of siplizumab effects on memory and regulatory T cells. Repertoires were generated with immunoSEQ multiplex PCR, while TCRdb's copy carries only in-frame clones and drops some. The sample includes about 87,000 clones, about 93% of them seen just once. Sequencing was carried out using non-Treg CD4+ T cells sorted from blood. These receptors all come from a human donor in good health. CDR3s leave out the opening cysteine and the closing phenylalanine or tryptophan. The order of the fields is J gene, clone size, V gene, CDR3 protein. The size of a clone is reported for some rows only, either as once, few or many, or as a class for expanded clones.

J: TRBJ2-6; size: -; V: TRBV7-9; CDR3: ASSTGTDGANVLT
J: TRBJ2-7; size: -; V: TRBV30; CDR3: AWRISGQGTYEQY
J: TRBJ1-2; size: -; V: TRBV10-3; CDR3: AIRVDRDGYGYT
J: TRBJ2-7; size: -; V: TRBV4-3; CDR3: ASSQVGGRGSYEQY
J: TRBJ1-2; size: -; V: TRBV7-2; CDR3: ASSSPGRSYGYT
J: TRBJ2-1; size: -; V: TRBV30; CDR3: AWSVKFLANPYNEQF
J: TRBJ2-5; size: -; V: TRBV7-2; CDR3: ASSLVSSRETQY
J: TRBJ2-5; size: -; V: TRBV11-3; CDR3: ASSFGLAGRDQETQY
J: TRBJ1-5; size: -; V: TRBV18; CDR3: ASSPGGGEPQH
J: TRBJ2-1; size: -; V: TRBV28; CDR3: ASSSGGARDEQF
J: TRBJ2-7; size: -; V: TRBV30; CDR3: AWTNRGGAVNEQY
J: TRBJ2-2; size: -; V: TRBV19; CDR3: ASRDRVTGELF
J: TRBJ2-5; size: -; V: TRBV5-1; CDR3: ASSFDGEETQY
J: TRBJ2-7; size: -; V: TRBV5-5; CDR3: ASSLEQGASLYEQY
J: TRBJ2-6; size: -; V: TRBV5-1; CDR3: ASRIVAPGANVLT
J: TRBJ1-1; size: -; V: TRBV6-5; CDR3: ASSSGQGGTEAF
J: TRBJ1-4; size: -; V: TRBV11-2; CDR3: ASSSKPGQGAIGEKLF
J: TRBJ2-7; size: -; V: TRBV19; CDR3: ASSIEGTVSSYEQY
J: TRBJ2-2; size: -; V: TRBV10-3; CDR3: AISGGAAGGPGELF
J: TRBJ1-1; size: -; V: TRBV5-1; CDR3: ASSLEAAANTEAF
J: TRBJ1-2; size: once; V: TRBV4-1; CDR3: ASSQIGKNYGYT
J: TRBJ1-2; size: -; V: TRBV7-9; CDR3: ASSIGTGRWESYT
J: TRBJ2-3; size: -; V: TRBV5-6; CDR3: ASSAMIQTDTQY
J: TRBJ1-2; size: few; V: TRBV7-8; CDR3: ASSPLWGATYGYT
J: TRBJ2-1; size: -; V: TRBV19; CDR3: ASSGRVSYNEQF
J: TRBJ2-3; size: -; V: TRBV11-3; CDR3: ASGVPTDTQY
J: TRBJ2-7; size: -; V: TRBV11-3; CDR3: ASSLAPGPRSYEQY
J: TRBJ2-4; size: once; V: TRBV29-1; CDR3: SVGGLIENIQY
J: TRBJ2-3; size: once; V: TRBV9; CDR3: ASSATGRSNTDTQY
J: TRBJ2-1; size: -; V: TRBV5-1; CDR3: ASSSRQTRPLLPEQF